The present T cell receptor (beta chain) was sequenced within a study of Tregs in tolerant kidney transplant recipients. Study-wide findings and caveats: Findings come from small patient numbers and require larger validation. This study did not directly address biological reproducibility. Expanding Tregs on activated donor B cells appeared to best identify donor-specific TCRbeta clones.

Details on this clone: The antigen is not known.

Looked up from germline, CDR1 is LNHNV and CDR2 is YYDKDF (reference sequence). J gave up 3 bases and V 1 base, and 2 bases lay outside the gene matches. The CDR3 is 16 amino acids. Using immunoSEQ multiplex PCR, the repertoire was profiled, and TCRdb retains in-frame clones only, with some absent. There are about 240,000 clones in the sample; 80% to 85% occur only once, and less than 0.75% lies in the top ten. CD4+CD25+CD127- Tregs, CD4+CD25- non-Tregs, CD4 and CD8 cells were sorted. The receptor comes from a human donor in good health. The V and J genes are TRBV15 and TRBJ2-1, with 11 bases aligning to TRBD2. Sample: CD4+ T cells from blood. The CDR3 nucleotides read TGTGCCACCAGCAGAGGGGGGACTAGCGGCTACAATGAGCAGTTCTTC. It is translated as CATSRGGTSGYNEQFF.